Listed below are T cell receptor beta chains from one sample, sequenced in a study of shared clonotypes between healthy human individuals. Here immunoSEQ multiplex PCR was the method, and the copy in TCRdb shows in-frame clones only, minus some. The table shows 2 million or so clones, with 85% to 95% occurring only once. The sample comprised naive CD8+ T cells sorted from blood. Receptors were obtained from a man younger than 35 in good health. Both conserved end residues are part of each CDR3. The D gene is left open where the match is weak. Clone size is not always given. Where it is, it says once, few, many or a class for expanded clones.

TRBJ2-5,TRBV7-2,TRBD1,-,15,TGTGCCAGCAGCGCCCACAGGGGGCGGGAAGAGACCCAGTACTTC,CASSAHRGREETQYF
TRBJ2-1,TRBV7-9,-,-,15,TGTGCCAGCAGCTTAGATCAGCGGCTAGGGACGGGGCAGTTCTTC,CASSLDQRLGTGQFF
TRBJ1-1,TRBV6-1,TRBD1,once,12,TGTGCCAGCAGCTCAGGGGGCGCTTGGACTTTCTTT,CASSSGGAWTFF
TRBJ1-2,TRBV6-1,-,-,15,TGTGCCAGCAGGGACAGCTTACTAACCCTCTATGGCTACACCTTC,CASRDSLLTLYGYTF
TRBJ2-7,TRBV19,-,-,13,TGTGCCAGTAGTATTGGGGACGGATACGAGCAGTACTTC,CASSIGDGYEQYF
TRBJ1-2,TRBV6-1,-,-,14,TGTGCCAGCAGTCCCGAGACAAGGGGACGTGGCTACACCTTC,CASSPETRGRGYTF
TRBJ1-1,TRBV29-1,-,-,16,TGCAGCGTTGACAAATGGAATCCGGCCGGGTACACTGAAGCTTTCTTT,CSVDKWNPAGYTEAFF
TRBJ1-1,TRBV5-6,TRBD1,-,15,TGTGCCAGCAGGTATCGGGACAGGGTAGAAACTGAAGCTTTCTTT,CASRYRDRVETEAFF
TRBJ2-7,TRBV5-5,TRBD2,-,13,TGTGCCAGCAGCTTTCGGGAGGGCCACGAGCAGTACTTC,CASSFREGHEQYF
TRBJ2-7,TRBV28,-,-,13,TGTGCCAGCGGCAGCATGGGGTCCTACGAGCAGTACTTC,CASGSMGSYEQYF
TRBJ2-3,TRBV6-4,-,-,14,TGTGCCAGCAGTGAAAGTCGGGGTGGAGATACGCAGTATTTT,CASSESRGGDTQYF
TRBJ2-7,TRBV4-1,-,-,13,TGCGCCAGCAGCCTTCACGGGAGCGGCGAGCAGTACTTC,CASSLHGSGEQYF
TRBJ2-1,TRBV27,-,-,15,TGTGCCAGCAGTTTGGATAGGGGTGAGGTCAATGAGCAGTTCTTC,CASSLDRGEVNEQFF
TRBJ2-7,TRBV4-3,TRBD2,-,15,TGCGCCAGCAGCCCGTGGGCTAGCGGGACCTACGAGCAGTACTTC,CASSPWASGTYEQYF
TRBJ2-1,TRBV6-1,TRBD2,-,24,TGTGCCAGCAGTGAACCCACCATAGGTCTTCAACCGACGGGACTAGCGGGAGGGGATCATGAGCAGTTCTTC,CASSEPTIGLQPTGLAGGDHEQFF
TRBJ2-5,TRBV6-5,-,once,15,TGTGCCAGCAGCCCGGTTATGGCACTTCAAGAGACCCAGTACTTC,CASSPVMALQETQYF
TRBJ2-5,TRBV2,TRBD2,-,15,TGTGCCGTTCGGGCTAGCGGGATATTCGAAGAGACCCAGTACTTC,CAVRASGIFEETQYF
TRBJ2-3,TRBV7-9,TRBD2,-,15,TGTGCCAGCAGCAGTAGCGGGAGTAGCACAGATACGCAGTATTTT,CASSSSGSSTDTQYF
TRBJ2-2,TRBV9,TRBD2,-,17,TGTGCCAGCAGCCTGGGTGGAAGCGGGAGATACACCGGGGAGCTGTTTTTT,CASSLGGSGRYTGELFF